This TCR beta chain derives from a study of blood T cell repertoires in COVID-19 (dated by TCRdb to 2020 to 2022). Study-wide context: Samples covering the acute and convalescent phases of COVID-19 were provided by collaborators in the United States, Italy and Spain. Subjects who had been exposed to COVID-19, were actively infected with it, or had recovered from it provided the deeply sampled blood TCRbeta repertoires that made up the dataset. Sample metadata almost always included a de-identified subject ID, COVID-19 status, age in years and sex. HLA class I and class II types, where available, came from metadata supplied by the sample provider rather than from assay-based typing. The samples were drawn from the first 160 participants of the ongoing ImmuneRACE study and from more than 1,000 subjects provided by 6 global collaborators. The prospective study material was composed of cDNA or gDNA derived from T cells, B-cell-depleted T cells, or PBMCs. The repertoires were released in a freely available public database intended as a resource for research on the immune response to SARS-CoV-2. The full study reports these points: Clinical and demographic metadata were provided uncurated, with the amount varying by source and participant.

The CDR3 goes from the cysteine to the phenylalanine over 14 residues. Of all the DNA, just the CDR3 is kept, 42 bases in frame from base 1. CDR1 and CDR2, looked up from the germline V gene, are MGHRA and YSYEKL. At the junction V is shortened by 3 bases and J by 3 bases; bases outside the gene matches: 0. Comments on this clone: Its binding antigen is unknown. The record has no base qualities; no much larger clone is one base away.

One collaborating source in Seattle enrolled patients during active infection and followed them longitudinally through the course of disease. Collaborating institutions collected whole blood in K2EDTA tubes following their own protocols. Collaborator samples were shipped for TCRbeta analysis as frozen whole blood, isolated PBMCs, or DNA extracted from either sample type. TCRbeta CDR3 regions were amplified from genomic DNA using the immunoSEQ Assay, a bias-controlled multiplex PCR. The source study handled its data this way. The number of nucleated cells in each sample was estimated by amplification of reference gene primers within the assay. To quantify the absolute abundance of each unique TCRbeta CDR3 rearrangement, sequence reads were collapsed and filtered. For each sample, productive Simpson clonality was calculated as the square root of Simpson's diversity index across productive rearrangements. This is the immuneACCESS table as TCRdb keeps it, with only in-frame sequences that have V and J called. A part of the clones is gone; compared with another copy, unresolved V genes explain less than half, and the rest is unexplained. From that table come the V and J calls and clone size; the DNA was used to work out D and trimming. The sample includes roughly 300,000 clones, with roughly 86% observed a single time. The ten largest clonotypes hold approximately 1.8% of the sample.

The rearrangement joined TRBV4-1 to TRBJ2-5; TRBD2 matches 11 bases in the middle. The origin of this receptor is a woman under 40 with COVID-19, enrolled during active disease. The sequenced material came from peripheral blood. At the DNA level, the sequence is TGCGCCAGCAGCCAGACTAGCGGGGAAGAGACCCAGTACTTC. Its protein is CASSQTSGEETQYF.